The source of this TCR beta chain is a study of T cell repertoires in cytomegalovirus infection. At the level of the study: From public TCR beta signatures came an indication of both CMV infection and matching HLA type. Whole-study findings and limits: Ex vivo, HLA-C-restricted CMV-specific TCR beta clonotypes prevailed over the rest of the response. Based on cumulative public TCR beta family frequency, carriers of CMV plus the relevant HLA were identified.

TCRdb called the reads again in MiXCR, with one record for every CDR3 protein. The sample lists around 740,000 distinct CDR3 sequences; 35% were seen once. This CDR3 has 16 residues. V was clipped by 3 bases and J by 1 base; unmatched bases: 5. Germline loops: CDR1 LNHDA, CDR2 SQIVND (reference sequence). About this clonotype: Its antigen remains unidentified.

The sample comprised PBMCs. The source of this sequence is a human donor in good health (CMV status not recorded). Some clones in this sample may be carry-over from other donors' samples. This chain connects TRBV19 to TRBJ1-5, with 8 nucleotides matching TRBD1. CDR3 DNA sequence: TGTGCCAGTAGTATCAGGACAGGGTCGAGCAATCAGCCCCAGCATTTT. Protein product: CASSIRTGSSNQPQHF.